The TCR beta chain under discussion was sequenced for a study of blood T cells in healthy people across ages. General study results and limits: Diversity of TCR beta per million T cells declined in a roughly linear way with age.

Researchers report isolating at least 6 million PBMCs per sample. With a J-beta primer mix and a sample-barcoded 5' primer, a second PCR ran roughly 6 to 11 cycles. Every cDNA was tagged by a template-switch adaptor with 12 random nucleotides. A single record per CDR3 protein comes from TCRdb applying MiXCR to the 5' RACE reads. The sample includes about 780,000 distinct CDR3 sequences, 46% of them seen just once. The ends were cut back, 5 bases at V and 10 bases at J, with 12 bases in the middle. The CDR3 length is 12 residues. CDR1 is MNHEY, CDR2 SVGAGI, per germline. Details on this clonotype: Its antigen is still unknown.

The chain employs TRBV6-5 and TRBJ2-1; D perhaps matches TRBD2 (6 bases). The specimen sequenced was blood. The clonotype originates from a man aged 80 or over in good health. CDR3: CASSHGGKEQFF. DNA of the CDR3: TGTGCCAGCAGTCACGGGGGAAAGGAGCAGTTCTTC.